This T cell receptor beta chain came from a study of T cell changes during pregnancy in multiple sclerosis. Per the germline V gene, CDR1 is DFQATT and CDR2 is SNEGSKA (reference sequence). The germline V and J ends were trimmed by 1 base and 5 bases, with 5 bases remaining between them. The CDR3 covers 11 residues. This clone was seen more than once but under ten times. Assay: immunoSEQ multiplex PCR; the TCRdb copy retains only in-frame clones and omits some. Of tens of thousands of clones in the sample, about 91% are singletons; the top ten hold around 3.5%. The chain joins TRBV20-1 to TRBJ1-1; unclear D gene. The source material was peripheral blood, sampled after pregnancy. The source of this sequence is a female donor in good health, enrolled as a control in a pregnancy study. DNA for the CDR3: TGCAGTGCTAGAGGGAGGACTGAAGCTTTCTTT. Its translation is CSARGRTEAFF.